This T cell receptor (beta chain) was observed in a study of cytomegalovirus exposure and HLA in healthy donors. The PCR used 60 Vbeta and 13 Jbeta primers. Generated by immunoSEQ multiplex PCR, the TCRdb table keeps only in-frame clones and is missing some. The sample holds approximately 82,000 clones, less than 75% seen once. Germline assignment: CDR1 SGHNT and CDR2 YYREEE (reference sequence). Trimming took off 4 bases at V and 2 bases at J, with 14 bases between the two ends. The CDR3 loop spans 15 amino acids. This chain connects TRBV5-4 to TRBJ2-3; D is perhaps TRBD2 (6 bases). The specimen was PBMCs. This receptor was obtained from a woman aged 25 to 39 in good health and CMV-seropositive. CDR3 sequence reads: CASSPGTYYTDTQYF. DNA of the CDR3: TGTGCCAGCAGCCCCGGGACTTACTACACAGATACGCAGTATTTT. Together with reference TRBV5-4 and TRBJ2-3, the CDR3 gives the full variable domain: ETGVTQSPTHLIKTRGQQVTLRCSSQSGHNTVSWYQQALGQGPQFIFQYYREEENGRGNFPPRFSGLQFPNYSSELNVNALELDDSALYLCASSPGTYYTDTQYFGPGTRLTVL.